Given below is one TCR beta chain in context. These data belong to a study of blood T cell repertoires in COVID-19. Across the study: From T cells, B-cell-depleted T cells, or PBMCs came the material, which was cDNA or gDNA.

CDR1 and CDR2 from the germline V gene are LGHNA and YNFKEQ. V lost 3 bases and J lost 5; bases outside the gene matches: 2. This CDR3 region has 13 residues. Per the authors' pipeline: The authors estimated nucleated cell counts from reference gene primer amplification. Repertoires were generated with immunoSEQ multiplex PCR, while TCRdb's copy carries only in-frame clones and drops some. Clone size and V and J calls were adopted from that table, with D and trimming inferred from the DNA. This sample has fewer than 300,000 clones, with around 89% found just once. The sequenced material came from peripheral blood. The gene calls are TRBV4-2 and TRBJ2-5; TRBD1 matches at 8 bases. The receptor was isolated from a man in his 60s who had recovered from COVID-19. In DNA form, the CDR3 reads TGTGCCAGCAGCCAGGACAGGGTTGAGACCCAGTACTTC. This codes for CASSQDRVETQYF.